This T cell receptor beta chain was documented in a study of CD8 T cells in Susac syndrome. As for this clonotype: Its antigen remains unknown.

Points from the study as a whole: Within total CD8+ repertoires, sixteen Susac-specific public clones were found, and within CD8+ TEMRA repertoires, a few.

V was shortened by 1 base and J by 1 base, with 12 bases between the two germline ends. The CDR3 runs 16 residues. The germline gives CDR1 LGHDT, CDR2 YNNKEL (reference sequence). Random hexamers served to reverse transcribe roughly 0.5 to 1 ug RNA. Each CDR3 protein gets one entry after TCRdb re-called the immunoSEQ multiplex PCR reads with MiXCR. The sample records about 130,000 distinct CDR3 sequences, roughly 94% being singletons. The study sequenced TCR beta in blood CD8+ and CD4+ T cells. As judged by recently defined diagnostic criteria, patients with Susac syndrome had definite or probable disease. Negative magnetic isolation gave CD8+ and CD4+ cells; FACS enriched CD8+ TEMRA.

The clonotype originates from a human donor with Susac syndrome. The chain joins TRBV3-1 to TRBJ2-3; no clear D. Sequencing was done on a sample of CD8+ T cells from PBMCs. For the CDR3, the DNA is TGTGCCAGCAGCCAAGCCAAAAGTTTGGGCACAGATACGCAGTATTTT. It encodes CASSQAKSLGTDTQYF.